The entry that follows covers one TCR beta chain sequence. Clones were sequenced by immunoSEQ multiplex PCR, and TCRdb holds only the in-frame ones, with some missing. This sample has about 12,000 clones; 65% to 80% occur once, and the top ten carry 10%. The CDR3 length is 15 residues. Germline loops: CDR1 ENHRY, CDR2 SYGVKD. Losses at the gene ends were 3 bases for V and 5 bases for J; bases not matched to a gene: 7. The source of the sample is a study of blood T cell repertoires in COVID-19. Study summary: The United States, Italy and Spain provided the acute and convalescent COVID-19 samples.

What was sequenced was peripheral blood. The receptor comes from a man aged 55 to 70 with COVID-19, enrolled during active disease. The J gene is TRBJ2-1, the V gene TRBV10-3; TRBD2 matches 7 bases. CDR3 bases: TGTGCCATCAGTGATAGAGGCGGGAGCCACAATGAGCAGTTCTTC. Protein: CAISDRGGSHNEQFF.